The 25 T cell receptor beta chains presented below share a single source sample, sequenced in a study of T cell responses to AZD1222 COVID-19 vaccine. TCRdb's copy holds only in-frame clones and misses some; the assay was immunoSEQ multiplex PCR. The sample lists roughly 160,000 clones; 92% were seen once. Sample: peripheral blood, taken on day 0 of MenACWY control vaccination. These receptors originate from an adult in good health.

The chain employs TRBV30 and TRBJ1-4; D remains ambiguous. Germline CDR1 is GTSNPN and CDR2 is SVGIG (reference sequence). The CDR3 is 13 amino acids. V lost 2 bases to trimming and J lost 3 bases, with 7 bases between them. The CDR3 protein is CAWSFGSNEKLFF. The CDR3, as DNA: TGTGCCTGGAGTTTCGGCTCTAATGAAAAACTGTTTTTT.

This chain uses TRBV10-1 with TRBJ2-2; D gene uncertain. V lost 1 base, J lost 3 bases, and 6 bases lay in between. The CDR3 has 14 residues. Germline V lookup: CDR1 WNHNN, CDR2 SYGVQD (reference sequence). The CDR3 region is CASSELGYTGELFF. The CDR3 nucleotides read TGCGCCAGCAGTGAGTTAGGCTACACCGGGGAGCTGTTTTTT.

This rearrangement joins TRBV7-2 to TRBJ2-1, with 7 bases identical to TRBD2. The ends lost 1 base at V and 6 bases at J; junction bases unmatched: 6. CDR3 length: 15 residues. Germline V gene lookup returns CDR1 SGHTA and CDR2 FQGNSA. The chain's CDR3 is CASSLVGGGTNEQFF. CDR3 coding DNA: TGTGCCAGCAGCTTAGTAGGCGGGGGAACCAATGAGCAGTTCTTC.

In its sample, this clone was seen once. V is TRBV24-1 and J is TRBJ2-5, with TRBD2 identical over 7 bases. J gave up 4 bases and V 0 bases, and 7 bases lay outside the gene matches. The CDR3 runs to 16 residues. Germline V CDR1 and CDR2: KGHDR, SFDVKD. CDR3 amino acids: CATSDLQAGEIETQYF. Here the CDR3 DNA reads TGTGCCACCAGTGATTTGCAGGCGGGGGAGATAGAGACCCAGTACTTC.

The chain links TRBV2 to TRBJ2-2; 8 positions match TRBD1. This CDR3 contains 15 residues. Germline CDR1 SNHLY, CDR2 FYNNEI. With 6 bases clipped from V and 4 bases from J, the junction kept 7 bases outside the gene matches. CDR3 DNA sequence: TGTGCCAGCAGAGCAGGGACAGGCCTCACCGGGGAGCTGTTTTTT. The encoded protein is CASRAGTGLTGELFF.

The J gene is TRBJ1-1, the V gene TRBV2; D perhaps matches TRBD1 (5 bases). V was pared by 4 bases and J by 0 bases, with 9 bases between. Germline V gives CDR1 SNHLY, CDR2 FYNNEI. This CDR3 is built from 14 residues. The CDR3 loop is CASSVRGLNTEAFF. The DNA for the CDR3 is TGTGCCAGCAGTGTGCGGGGGTTGAACACTGAAGCTTTCTTT.

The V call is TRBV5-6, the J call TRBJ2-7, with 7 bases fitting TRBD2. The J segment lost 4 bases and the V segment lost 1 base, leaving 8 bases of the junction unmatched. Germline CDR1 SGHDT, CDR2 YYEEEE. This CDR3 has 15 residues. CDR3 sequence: CASSLSWEGPYEQYF. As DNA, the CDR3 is TGTGCCAGCAGCTTGTCGTGGGAGGGCCCTTACGAGCAGTACTTC.

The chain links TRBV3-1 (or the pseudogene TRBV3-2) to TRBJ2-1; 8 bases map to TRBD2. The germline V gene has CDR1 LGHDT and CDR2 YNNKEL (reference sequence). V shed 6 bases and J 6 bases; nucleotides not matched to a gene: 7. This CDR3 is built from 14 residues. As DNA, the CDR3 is TGTGCCAGCAGACCCGGGACTAGGGGCAATGAGCAGTTCTTC. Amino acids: CASRPGTRGNEQFF.

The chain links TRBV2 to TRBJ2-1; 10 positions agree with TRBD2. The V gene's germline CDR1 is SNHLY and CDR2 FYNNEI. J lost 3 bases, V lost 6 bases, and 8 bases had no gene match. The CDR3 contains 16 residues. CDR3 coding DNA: TGTGCCAGCAGGAAGGGACTAGCGAGAGGCTACAATGAGCAGTTCTTC. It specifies CASRKGLARGYNEQFF.

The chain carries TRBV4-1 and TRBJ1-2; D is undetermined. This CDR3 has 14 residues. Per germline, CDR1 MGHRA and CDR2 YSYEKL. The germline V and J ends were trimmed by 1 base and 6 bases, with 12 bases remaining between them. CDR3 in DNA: TGCGCCAGCAGCCAAGTGACCGGGCTGGATGGCTACACCTTC. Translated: CASSQVTGLDGYTF.

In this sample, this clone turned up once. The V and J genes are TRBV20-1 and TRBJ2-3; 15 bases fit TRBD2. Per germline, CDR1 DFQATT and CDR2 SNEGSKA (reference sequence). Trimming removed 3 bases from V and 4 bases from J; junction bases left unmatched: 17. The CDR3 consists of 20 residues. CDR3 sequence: CSASPEGRTSGRVVADTQYF. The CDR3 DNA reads TGCAGTGCTAGTCCGGAGGGGAGGACTAGCGGGAGGGTAGTCGCAGATACGCAGTATTTT.

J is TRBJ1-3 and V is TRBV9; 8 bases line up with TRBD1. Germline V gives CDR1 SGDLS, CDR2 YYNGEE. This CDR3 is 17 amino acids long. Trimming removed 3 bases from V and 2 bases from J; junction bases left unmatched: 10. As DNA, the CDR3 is TGTGCCAGCAGCGCGGAACAGGGGGGAATCGCTGGAAACACCATATATTTT. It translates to CASSAEQGGIAGNTIYF.

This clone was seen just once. As DNA, the CDR3 is TGTGCCAGCAGCCAAAGACTAGCGGTTTTAACCGGGGAGCTGTTTTTT. It codes for CASSQRLAVLTGELFF. The chain links TRBV14 to TRBJ2-2, with 9 bases aligning to TRBD2. CDR3 length equals 16 residues. Germline trimming cut 2 bases from V and 5 bases from J; bases unmatched to any gene: 6. Germline CDR1 SGHDN, CDR2 FVKESK.

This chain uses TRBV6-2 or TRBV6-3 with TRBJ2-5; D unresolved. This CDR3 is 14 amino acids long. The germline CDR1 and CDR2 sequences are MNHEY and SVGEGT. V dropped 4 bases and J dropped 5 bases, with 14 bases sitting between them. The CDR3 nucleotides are TGTGCCAGCAGTTTTTCCTCGTGGGTGGAGACCCAGTACTTC. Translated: CASSFSSWVETQYF.

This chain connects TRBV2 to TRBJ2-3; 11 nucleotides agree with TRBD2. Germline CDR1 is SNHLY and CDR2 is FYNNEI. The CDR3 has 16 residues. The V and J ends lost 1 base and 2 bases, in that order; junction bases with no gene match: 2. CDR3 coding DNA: TGTGCCAGCAGTGAAGGACTAGCGGGGCACACAGATACGCAGTATTTT. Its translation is CASSEGLAGHTDTQYF.

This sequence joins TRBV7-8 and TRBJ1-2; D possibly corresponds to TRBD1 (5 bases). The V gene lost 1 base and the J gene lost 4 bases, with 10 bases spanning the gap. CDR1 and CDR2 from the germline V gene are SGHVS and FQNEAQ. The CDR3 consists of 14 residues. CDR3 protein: CASSLERQSYGYTF. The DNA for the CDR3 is TGTGCCAGCAGCTTAGAGCGACAGTCCTATGGCTACACCTTC.

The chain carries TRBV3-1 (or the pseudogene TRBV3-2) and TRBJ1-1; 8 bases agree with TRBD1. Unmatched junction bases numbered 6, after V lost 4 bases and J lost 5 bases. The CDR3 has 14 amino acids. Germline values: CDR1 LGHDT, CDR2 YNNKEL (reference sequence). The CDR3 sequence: CASSLTGGGTEAFF. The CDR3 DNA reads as TGTGCCAGCAGCCTAACAGGGGGAGGGACTGAAGCTTTCTTT.

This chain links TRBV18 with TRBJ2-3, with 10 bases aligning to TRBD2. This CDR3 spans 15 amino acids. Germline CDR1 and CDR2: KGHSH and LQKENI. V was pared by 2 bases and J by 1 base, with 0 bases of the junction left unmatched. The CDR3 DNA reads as TGTGCCAGCTCACCAGGACTAGCGGGCACAGATACGCAGTATTTT. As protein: CASSPGLAGTDTQYF.

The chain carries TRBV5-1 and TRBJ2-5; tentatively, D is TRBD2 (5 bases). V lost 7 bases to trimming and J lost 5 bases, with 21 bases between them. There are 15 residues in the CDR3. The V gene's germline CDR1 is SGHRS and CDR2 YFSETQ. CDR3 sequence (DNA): TGCGCCAGCCGGAAGTTTGGGAGTTCGGGGGAGACCCAGTACTTC. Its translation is CASRKFGSSGETQYF. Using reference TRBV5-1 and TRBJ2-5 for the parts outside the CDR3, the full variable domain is KAGVTQTPRYLIKTRGQQVTLSCSPISGHRSVSWYQQTPGQGLQFLFEYFSETQRNKGNFPGRFSGRQFSNSRSEMNVSTLELGDSALYLCASRKFGSSGETQYFGPGTRLLVL.

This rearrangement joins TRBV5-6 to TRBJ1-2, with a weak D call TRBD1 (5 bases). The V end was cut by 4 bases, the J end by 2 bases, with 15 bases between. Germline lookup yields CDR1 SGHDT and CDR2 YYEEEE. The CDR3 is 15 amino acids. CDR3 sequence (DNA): TGTGCCAGCAGCCGGTCAGGGTCGCCCAACTATGGCTACACCTTC. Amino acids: CASSRSGSPNYGYTF. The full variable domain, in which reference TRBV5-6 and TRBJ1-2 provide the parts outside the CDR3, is DAGVTQSPTHLIKTRGQQVTLRCSPKSGHDTVSWYQQALGQGPQFIFQYYEEEERQRGNFPDRFSGHQFPNYSSELNVNALLLGDSALYLCASSRSGSPNYGYTFGSGTRLTVV.

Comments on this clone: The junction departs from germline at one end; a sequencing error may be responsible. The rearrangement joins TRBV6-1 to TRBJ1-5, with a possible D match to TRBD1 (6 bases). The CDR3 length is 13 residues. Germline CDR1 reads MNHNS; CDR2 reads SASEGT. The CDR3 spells CASREGVNQPQHF. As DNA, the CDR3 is TGTGCCAGCCGTGAGGGGGTCAATCAGCCCCAGCATTTT.

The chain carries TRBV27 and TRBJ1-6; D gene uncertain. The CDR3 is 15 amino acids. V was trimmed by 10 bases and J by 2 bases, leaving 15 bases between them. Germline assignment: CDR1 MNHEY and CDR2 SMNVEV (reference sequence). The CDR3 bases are TGTGCCACCTCGCTGGGAATCGCCTATAATTCACCCCTCCACTTT. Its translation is CATSLGIAYNSPLHF.

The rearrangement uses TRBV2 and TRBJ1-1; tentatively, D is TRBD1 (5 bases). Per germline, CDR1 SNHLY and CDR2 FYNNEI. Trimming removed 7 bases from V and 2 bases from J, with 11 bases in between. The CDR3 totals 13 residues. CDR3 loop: CASTEGFNTEAFF. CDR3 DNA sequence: TGTGCCAGCACGGAGGGGTTTAACACTGAAGCTTTCTTT.

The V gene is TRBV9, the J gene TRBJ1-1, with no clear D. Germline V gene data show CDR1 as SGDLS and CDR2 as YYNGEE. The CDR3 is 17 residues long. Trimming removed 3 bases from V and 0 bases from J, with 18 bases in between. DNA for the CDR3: TGTGCCAGCAGCGCCGCCACGATGGGAGCATTGAACACTGAAGCTTTCTTT. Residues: CASSAATMGALNTEAFF.

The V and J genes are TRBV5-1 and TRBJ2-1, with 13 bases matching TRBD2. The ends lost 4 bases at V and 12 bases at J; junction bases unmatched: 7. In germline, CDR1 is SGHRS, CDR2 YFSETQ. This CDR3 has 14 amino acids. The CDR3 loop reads CASSPGLAGSTQFF. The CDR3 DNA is TGCGCCAGCAGCCCGGGACTAGCGGGATCAACGCAGTTCTTC.